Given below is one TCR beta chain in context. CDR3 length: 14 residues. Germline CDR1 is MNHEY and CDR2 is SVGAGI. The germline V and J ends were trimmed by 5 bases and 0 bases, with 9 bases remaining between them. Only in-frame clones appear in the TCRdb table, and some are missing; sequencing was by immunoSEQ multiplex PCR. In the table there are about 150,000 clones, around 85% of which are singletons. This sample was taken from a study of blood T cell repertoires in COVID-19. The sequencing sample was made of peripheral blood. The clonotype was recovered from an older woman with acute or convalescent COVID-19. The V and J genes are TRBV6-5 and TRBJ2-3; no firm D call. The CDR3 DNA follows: TGTGCCAGCAGTAGTATGACTAGCACAGATACGCAGTATTTT. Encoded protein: CASSSMTSTDTQYF.